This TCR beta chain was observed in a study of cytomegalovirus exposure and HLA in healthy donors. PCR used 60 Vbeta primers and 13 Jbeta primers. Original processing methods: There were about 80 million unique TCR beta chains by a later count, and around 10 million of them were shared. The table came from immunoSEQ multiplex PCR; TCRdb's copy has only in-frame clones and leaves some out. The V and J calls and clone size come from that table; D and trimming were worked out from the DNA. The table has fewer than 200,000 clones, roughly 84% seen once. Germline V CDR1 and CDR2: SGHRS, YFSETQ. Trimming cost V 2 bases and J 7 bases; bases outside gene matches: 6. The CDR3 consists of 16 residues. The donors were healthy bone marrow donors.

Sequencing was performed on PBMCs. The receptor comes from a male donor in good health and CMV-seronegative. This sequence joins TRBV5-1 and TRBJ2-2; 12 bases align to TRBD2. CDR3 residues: CASSFLAGGPGGELFF. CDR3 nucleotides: TGCGCCAGCAGCTTTCTAGCGGGAGGGCCCGGCGGGGAGCTGTTTTTT.